Each of the 19 T cell receptor beta chains below was sequenced from the same sample in a study of T cells after yellow fever vaccination. MiXCR, run by TCRdb on the 5' RACE reads, gives a single entry per CDR3 protein. Among almost 30,000 distinct CDR3 sequences, around 5% were seen once, and the ten largest hold roughly 41%. The sample in question was CD8+ T cells sorted from PBMCs, obtained 10 days after the yellow fever booster vaccination. Receptor source: a man aged 25-45 years who received the YFV17D yellow fever vaccine.

There are many counts of this clonotype. V and J are TRBV6-5 and TRBJ2-1; a possible D gene is TRBD1 (6 bases). The V end lost 6 bases, the J end lost 7 bases, and 10 bases lay between the germline ends. The CDR3 covers 12 residues. CDR1 is MNHEY and CDR2 is SVGAGI in the germline V gene. DNA for the CDR3: TGTGCCAGCAGGGCCACAGGGAATGAGCAGTTCTTC. Protein product: CASRATGNEQFF.

This clonotype was seen many times. V gene TRBV19 combines with J gene TRBJ2-7; a weak D match, TRBD1 (5 bases). This CDR3 is 13 amino acids long. Germline CDR1 and CDR2: LNHDA and SQIVND (reference sequence). The V end was cut by 1 base, the J end by 5 bases, with 9 bases between. The CDR3 bases are TGTGCCAGTAGTATAGTGGCAGGGAACGAGCAGTACTTC. Translated: CASSIVAGNEQYF.

This clonotype turned up a few times. This sequence joins TRBV11-2 and TRBJ2-7, with no clear D. Germline values: CDR1 SGHAT, CDR2 FQNNGV. Trimming shortened V by 2 bases and J by 5 bases, and 10 bases separated the two germline ends. CDR3 size: 13 residues. The DNA of the CDR3 is TGTGCCAGCAGCTTAAGTCGGGCAAACGAGCAGTACTTC. This gives the protein CASSLSRANEQYF.

In its sample, this clonotype was seen a few times. The V and J genes are TRBV14 and TRBJ2-3; tentative D call: TRBD1 (6 bases). CDR1 and CDR2 from the germline V gene are SGHDN and FVKESK. CDR3 length: 14 amino acids. V was trimmed by 2 bases and J by 9 bases, leaving 15 bases between them. The CDR3 spells CASSQSSSGVTQYF. The CDR3 DNA is TGTGCCAGCAGCCAAAGCAGTTCAGGGGTAACGCAGTATTTT.

The J gene is TRBJ2-7, the V gene TRBV7-9; 10 nucleotides line up with TRBD1. The CDR3 is 15 residues long. CDR1 is SEHNR, CDR2 FQNEAQ, per germline (reference sequence). J was trimmed by 3 bases and V by 6 bases; bases with no gene match: 8. CDR3 region: CASSSGQGRVYEQYF. CDR3 bases: TGTGCCAGCAGTTCGGGACAGGGGAGAGTCTACGAGCAGTACTTC.

The table lists this clonotype with many counts. The chain has TRBV20-1 and TRBJ2-7; D is possibly TRBD2 (6 bases). Trimming took 1 base from V and 3 from J, leaving 10 bases between them. Germline CDR1 is DFQATT and CDR2 is SNEGSKA (reference sequence). The CDR3 length is 13 residues. Here the CDR3 reads CSARGLGDYEQYF. CDR3 nucleotides: TGCAGTGCTAGAGGACTAGGGGACTACGAGCAGTACTTC.

This clonotype has at least ten counts. The chain combines TRBV19 with TRBJ2-7; 7 bases agree with TRBD1. CDR1 and CDR2 (germline): LNHDA, SQIVND (reference sequence). Losses at the gene ends were 6 bases for V and 4 bases for J; bases not matched to a gene: 12. CDR3 size: 15 residues. CDR3 DNA sequence: TGTGCCAGTAGCATTTCAGGACAGGTTGTATACGAGCAGTACTTC. Translation gives CASSISGQVVYEQYF. The whole variable domain, filled in from reference TRBV19 and TRBJ2-7, reads DGGITQSPKYLFRKEGQNVTLSCEQNLNHDAMYWYRQDPGQGLRLIYYSQIVNDFQKGDIAEGYSVSREKKESFPLTVTSAQKNPTAFYLCASSISGQVVYEQYFGPGTRLTVT.

This clonotype was observed many times. This sequence joins TRBV14 and TRBJ2-3, with D perhaps TRBD2 (5 bases). This CDR3 has 16 amino acids. In germline, CDR1 is SGHDN, CDR2 FVKESK. With 0 bases removed from V and 7 bases from J, the gap between germline ends came to 17 bases. The CDR3 here is CASSQDPGTSRNTQYF. CDR3 in DNA: TGTGCCAGCAGCCAAGATCCGGGAACCTCCCGAAATACGCAGTATTTT.

Points on this clonotype: A much larger clone lies a single base off, so this may be a read error. V and J are TRBV5-6 and TRBJ2-5; no clear D. CDR1 is SGHDT, CDR2 YYEEEE, per germline. The CDR3 extends over 12 amino acids. Here the CDR3 reads CATSLPGETQYF. The CDR3 bases are TGTGCCACCAGCTTGCCCGGAGAGACCCAGTACTTC.

This chain connects TRBV9 to TRBJ1-1; D perhaps matches TRBD1 (6 bases). Trimming cost V 4 bases and J 4 bases, with 11 bases left between them. CDR3 size: 13 residues. CDR1 is SGDLS and CDR2 is YYNGEE in the germline V gene. The CDR3 sequence is CASSISQGTEAFF. DNA for the CDR3: TGTGCCAGCAGCATTTCACAGGGCACTGAAGCTTTCTTT.

There are many counts of this clonotype. This chain joins TRBV29-1 and TRBJ2-5, with D perhaps matching TRBD1 (5 bases). CDR1 SQVTM and CDR2 ANQGSEA come from the germline V gene. The V end was cut by 0 bases, the J end by 5 bases, with 19 bases between. The CDR3 extends over 16 amino acids. The CDR3 coding sequence is TGCAGCGTTGAAGATTTAATTTCAGGGTATGGGGAGACCCAGTACTTC. It encodes CSVEDLISGYGETQYF.

This clonotype appeared many times. V usage is TRBV20-1 and J usage is TRBJ1-1; 9 bases match TRBD1. The germline V gene has CDR1 DFQATT and CDR2 SNEGSKA (reference sequence). The CDR3 covers 15 residues. V trimming: 6 bases; J trimming: 4 bases; junction bases outside the gene matches: 12. The CDR3 DNA reads TGCAGTGCCAGGGGGGACAGGGCGTATTCCACTGAAGCTTTCTTT. Its protein product is CSARGDRAYSTEAFF.

This clonotype is judged medium-sized (0.01 to 0.1%). This chain connects TRBV6-2 or TRBV6-3 to TRBJ2-4; the match to TRBD1 covers 7 bases. CDR1 and CDR2 (germline): MNHEY, SVGEGT. V was pared by 6 bases and J by 8 bases, with 19 bases of the junction left unmatched. This CDR3 region has 17 residues. The CDR3 sequence is CASRNNNEDRTGDIQYF. For the CDR3, the DNA is TGTGCCAGCAGAAATAACAACGAGGACAGGACCGGGGACATTCAGTACTTC.

This clonotype was picked up many times. CDR3 bases: TGTGCCATCAGAGACAGGGGGAGGGAGCAGTACTTC. It translates to CAIRDRGREQYF. The chain is built from TRBV10-3 and TRBJ2-7, with 9 bases matching TRBD1. This CDR3 has 12 residues. J lost 7 bases, V lost 6 bases, and 4 bases had no gene match. The germline CDR1 and CDR2 sequences are ENHRY and SYGVKD.

This clonotype was observed at least ten times. The V and J genes are TRBV5-7 and TRBJ2-5, with D uncertain. TRBV5-7 is identified as an open reading frame with a role that is uncertain. The V end lost 7 bases, the J end lost 4 bases, and 8 bases lay between the germline ends. This CDR3 has 11 amino acids. CDR3 nucleotides: TGTGCCAGCTGGAGAGGAGAGACCCAGTACTTC. Protein sequence: CASWRGETQYF.

This clonotype was found many times. V and J are TRBV6-2 or TRBV6-3 and TRBJ2-1; tentatively, D is TRBD1 (5 bases). CDR1 is MNHEY and CDR2 is SVGEGT in the germline V gene. Trimming removed 0 bases at V and 2 bases at J, with 8 bases between. This CDR3 region has 15 residues. The CDR3 sequence: CASSYSRTTYNEQFF. As DNA, the CDR3 is TGTGCCAGCAGTTACTCGCGGACAACCTACAATGAGCAGTTCTTC.

This clonotype was picked up many times. This chain links TRBV20-1 with TRBJ2-5; D is unresolved. This CDR3 has 13 amino acids. Germline values: CDR1 DFQATT, CDR2 SNEGSKA (reference sequence). V was shortened by 3 bases and J by 1 base, with 9 bases between the two germline ends. The CDR3 region has the DNA TGCAGTGCTAGCGTGAGAATCCAAGAGACCCAGTACTTC. Translating it yields CSASVRIQETQYF.

This clonotype was detected ten times or more. The junction shows a germline mismatch at one end, possibly a read error. This rearrangement joins TRBV11-2 to TRBJ2-2, with D perhaps matching TRBD2 (6 bases). CDR3 length: 11 residues. The V gene's germline CDR1 is SGHAT and CDR2 FQNNGV. The CDR3 loop reads CASSLAGGLFF. Here the CDR3 DNA reads TGTGCCAGCAGCTTAGCCGGGGGGCTGTTTTTT. Based on the CDR3 plus reference TRBV11-2 and TRBJ2-2, the full variable domain is EAGVAQSPRYKIIEKRQSVAFWCNPISGHATLYWYQQILGQGPKLLIQFQNNGVVDDSQLPKDRFSAERLKGVDSTLKIQPAKLEDSAVYLCASSLAGGLFFGEGSRLTVL.

This clonotype appeared many times. The chain employs TRBV19 and TRBJ2-1, with D tentatively TRBD2 (5 bases). Looked up from germline, CDR1 is LNHDA and CDR2 is SQIVND (reference sequence). This CDR3 contains 12 residues. Trimming stripped 5 bases from V and 9 bases from J, with 11 bases between. CDR3 in DNA: TGTGCCAGTAGTCCGGGGATCGCTGAGCAGTTCTTC. Protein product: CASSPGIAEQFF. Supplemented by reference TRBV19 and TRBJ2-1, the full variable domain reads DGGITQSPKYLFRKEGQNVTLSCEQNLNHDAMYWYRQDPGQGLRLIYYSQIVNDFQKGDIAEGYSVSREKKESFPLTVTSAQKNPTAFYLCASSPGIAEQFFGPGTRLTVL.